This T cell receptor (beta chain) was recovered during a study of blood T cell repertoires in COVID-19. For the study at large: The analysed material was cDNA or gDNA that came from T cells, B-cell-depleted T cells, or PBMCs.

Of note for this clone: Different DNA sequences within this sample yield the same CDR3.

Trimming took 0 bases from V and 5 from J, leaving 6 bases between them. This CDR3 region has 14 residues. Germline V lookup: CDR1 SGDLS, CDR2 YYNGEE. The protocol was immunoSEQ multiplex PCR, while the TCRdb copy is restricted to in-frame clones and leaves out a portion. The data hold over 250,000 clones, with 80% to 90% observed a single time. The genes are TRBV9 and TRBJ1-6, with a tentative D call TRBD1 (5 bases). The clonotype originates from a woman in her 70s with acute or convalescent COVID-19. The sequencing sample was made of peripheral blood. As DNA, the CDR3 is TGTGCCAGCAGCGTAGGGGGGGATAATTCACCCCTCCACTTT. This codes for CASSVGGDNSPLHF.